The 13 T cell receptor beta chains in this list originate from one sample, sequenced in a study of T cells in Graves' hyperthyroidism and ophthalmopathy. RNA transcripts were the template for amplifying TCR beta CDR3 regions. During a first-round RT-PCR of the TCR CDR3, the HTBI primer set was used. TCRdb called the multiplex PCR reads again in MiXCR, with one record for every CDR3 protein. The sample carries approximately 400,000 distinct CDR3 sequences, roughly 15% recorded once. Sequencing was carried out using blood. Source of these receptors: a woman aged 25 to 45 with Graves' ophthalmopathy.

As to this clonotype: One base away lies a much larger clone, so this may be a sequencing read error. This sequence joins TRBV5-6 and TRBJ2-3, with D unclear. The CDR3 loop spans 15 amino acids. The V end lost 4 bases, the J end lost 3 bases, and 15 bases lay between the germline ends. Germline V CDR1 and CDR2: SGHDT, YYEEEE. The CDR3 loop is CASSLEANGTDTQYF. CDR3 nucleotides: TGTGCCAGCAGCCTAGAGGCTAACGGAACAGATACGCAGTATTTT. Variable domain in full (rest from reference TRBV5-6 and TRBJ2-3): DAGVTQSPTHLIKTRGQQVTLRCSPKSGHDTVSWYQQALGQGPQFIFQYYEEEERQRGNFPDRFSGHQFPNYSSELNVNALLLGDSALYLCASSLEANGTDTQYFGPGTRLTVL.

The sample holds one count of this clonotype. The V gene is TRBV3-1, the J gene TRBJ1-4; D unresolved. The CDR3 is made up of 15 amino acids. Germline loops: CDR1 LGHDT, CDR2 YNNKEL (reference sequence). V was cut by 1 base and J by 4 bases, with 10 bases left in between. The CDR3 protein is CASSQAGGFNEKLFF. CDR3 nucleotide sequence: TGTGCCAGCAGCCAAGCGGGCGGATTTAATGAAAAACTGTTTTTT. Filled out from reference TRBV3-1 and TRBJ1-4, the complete variable domain reads DTAVSQTPKYLVTQMGNDKSIKCEQNLGHDTMYWYKQDSKKFLKIMFSYNNKELIINETVPNRFSPKSPDKAHLNLHINSLELGDSAVYFCASSQAGGFNEKLFFGSGTQLSVL.

This clonotype has a count of ten or more. CDR3 sequence: CASSLSPRDTQYF. The CDR3, as DNA: TGTGCCAGCAGTTTAAGTCCACGGGATACGCAGTATTTT. The V gene is TRBV28, the J gene TRBJ2-3; D is undetermined. Germline CDR1 reads MDHEN; CDR2 reads SYDVKM. V lost 2 bases, J lost 6 bases, and 9 bases lay in between. The length of the CDR3 is 13 residues. The full variable domain, completed using reference TRBV28 and TRBJ2-3, is DVKVTQSSRYLVKRTGEKVFLECVQDMDHENMFWYRQDPGLGLRLIYFSYDVKMKEKGDIPEGYSVSREKKERFSLILESASTNQTSMYLCASSLSPRDTQYFGPGTRLTVL.

The V and J genes are TRBV20-1 and TRBJ2-4, with 9 bases that match TRBD1. The length of the CDR3 is 16 residues. Germline loops: CDR1 DFQATT, CDR2 SNEGSKA (reference sequence). V gave up 6 bases and J gave up 0 bases; unmatched junction bases: 9. The CDR3 DNA reads as TGCAGTGCGGGTGGGACAGGGTCGGGAGCCAAAAACATTCAGTACTTC. Its protein product is CSAGGTGSGAKNIQYF.

This chain connects TRBV20-1 to TRBJ1-6; D perhaps matches TRBD1 (5 bases). This CDR3 has 16 amino acids. V was clipped by 3 bases and J by 2 bases, with 14 bases between them. The V gene's germline CDR1 is DFQATT and CDR2 SNEGSKA (reference sequence). CDR3 protein: CSASWRGEAYNSPLHF. CDR3 DNA sequence: TGCAGTGCTAGTTGGCGGGGGGAGGCCTATAATTCACCCCTCCACTTT.

A word on this clonotype: A much more abundant neighbour one base away suggests this may be a read error. This rearrangement joins TRBV28 to TRBJ1-5; D perhaps matches TRBD1 (6 bases). This CDR3 contains 13 residues. CDR1 and CDR2 (germline): MDHEN, SYDVKM. CDR3 region: CASSSPDRLPEHF. The CDR3 DNA sequence: TGTGCCAGCAGTTCCCCCGACAGGTTGCCCGAGCATTTT.

In this sample, this clonotype turned up many times. The chain couples TRBV13 to TRBJ1-6; maybe TRBD1 (6 bases). Trimming left V 5 bases short and J 8 bases short, with 16 bases between. Looked up from germline, CDR1 is PRHDT and CDR2 is FYEKMQ (reference sequence). CDR3 size: 15 residues. Here the CDR3 reads CASSLAGTYHSPLHF. The DNA of the CDR3 is TGTGCCAGCAGCCTGGCGGGGACATACCATTCACCCCTCCACTTT.

The chain joins TRBV3-1 to TRBJ2-3; TRBD2 is a possible D gene (7 bases). The V gene lost 3 bases and the J gene lost 1 base, with 23 bases spanning the gap. The CDR3 contains 19 residues. Germline V gives CDR1 LGHDT, CDR2 YNNKEL (reference sequence). CDR3 loop: CASSQSRNPGGVGTDTQYF. Here the CDR3 DNA reads TGTGCCAGCAGCCAGAGCAGGAACCCGGGGGGCGTCGGCACAGATACGCAGTATTTT.

The rearrangement uses TRBV5-6 and TRBJ1-2; D remains unclear. Germline-derived CDR1 and CDR2 are SGHDT and YYEEEE. This CDR3 has 14 amino acids. Trimming stripped 3 bases from V and 2 bases from J, with 11 bases between. CDR3 DNA sequence: TGTGCCAGCAGCTCAGGTGGCGGAAACTATGGCTACACCTTC. Translation: CASSSGGGNYGYTF.

Note on this clonotype: The CDR3 carries no conserved terminal phenylalanine or tryptophan, so it likely arises from a read error. This sequence joins TRBV4-1 and TRBJ1-5, with D possibly being TRBD1 (6 bases). Trimming took 1 base from V and 9 from J, leaving 13 bases between them. Per the germline V gene, CDR1 is MGHRA and CDR2 is YSYEKL. This CDR3 contains 14 residues. The CDR3: CASSQGQGFWPQHL. The CDR3 coding sequence is TGCGCCAGCAGCCAAGGGCAGGGGTTCTGGCCCCAGCATCTT.

The V call is TRBV9, the J call TRBJ2-2; a weak D match, TRBD2 (6 bases). This CDR3 contains 16 residues. V lost 2 bases to trimming and J lost 1 base, with 12 bases between them. Germline V CDR1 and CDR2: SGDLS, YYNGEE. CDR3 in amino acids: CASSVPLGGNTGELFF. CDR3 DNA sequence: TGTGCCAGCAGCGTCCCTTTGGGGGGGAACACCGGGGAGCTGTTTTTT.

This clonotype was detected ten times or more. The chain couples TRBV5-1 to TRBJ2-2, with D perhaps TRBD1 (5 bases). The germline V gene encodes CDR1 SGHRS and CDR2 YFSETQ. The CDR3 has 15 amino acids. The V and J ends lost 4 bases and 0 bases respectively, with 10 bases between them. The CDR3 coding sequence is TGCGCCAGCAGCCCCCGACAGACGAACACCGGGGAGCTGTTTTTT. Translated, it gives CASSPRQTNTGELFF.

The chain recombines TRBV2 with TRBJ2-5; 8 bases align to TRBD2. The CDR3 runs to 15 residues. Germline CDR1 reads SNHLY; CDR2 reads FYNNEI. After removal of 5 bases from V and 3 bases from J, the junction contained 8 bases not matched to a gene. CDR3 DNA: TGTGCCAGCAGTATAAGCGGGAGTGGCGAAGAGACCCAGTACTTC. Translated, it gives CASSISGSGEETQYF.